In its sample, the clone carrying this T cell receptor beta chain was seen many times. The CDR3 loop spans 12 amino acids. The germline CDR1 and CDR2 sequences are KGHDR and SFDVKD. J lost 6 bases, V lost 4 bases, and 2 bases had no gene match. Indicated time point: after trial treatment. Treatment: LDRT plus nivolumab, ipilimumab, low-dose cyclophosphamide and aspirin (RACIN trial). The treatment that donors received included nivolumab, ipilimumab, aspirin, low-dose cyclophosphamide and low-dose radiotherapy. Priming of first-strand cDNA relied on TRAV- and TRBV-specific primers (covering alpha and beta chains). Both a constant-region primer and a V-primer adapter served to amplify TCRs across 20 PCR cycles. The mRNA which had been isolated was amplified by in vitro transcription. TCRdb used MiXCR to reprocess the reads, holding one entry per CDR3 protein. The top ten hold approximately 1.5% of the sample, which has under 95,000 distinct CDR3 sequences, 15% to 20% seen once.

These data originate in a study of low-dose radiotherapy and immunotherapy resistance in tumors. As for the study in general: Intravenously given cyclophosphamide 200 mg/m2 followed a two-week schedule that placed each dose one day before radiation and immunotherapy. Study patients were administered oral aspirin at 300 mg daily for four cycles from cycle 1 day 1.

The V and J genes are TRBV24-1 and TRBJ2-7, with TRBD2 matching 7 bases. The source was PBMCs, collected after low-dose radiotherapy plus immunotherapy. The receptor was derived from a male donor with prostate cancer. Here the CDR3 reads CATSERESEQYF. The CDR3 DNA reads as TGTGCCACCAGTGAGCGGGAGAGCGAGCAGTACTTC.